The 2 T cell receptor beta chains listed next were all sequenced from one sample in a study of cytomegalovirus exposure and HLA in healthy donors. Researchers ran the PCR with 60 Vbeta and 13 Jbeta primers. Profiled with immunoSEQ multiplex PCR; TCRdb holds only in-frame clones, not every one. This sample has roughly 130,000 clones, with about three quarters found just once. Sequencing was carried out using PBMCs. These receptors were obtained from a human donor in good health.

This clone occurred once. This chain links TRBV4-2 with TRBJ1-5; D might be TRBD1 (6 bases). Germline values: CDR1 LGHNA, CDR2 YNFKEQ. This CDR3 has 16 residues. Trimming cost V 2 bases and J 4 bases, with 15 bases left between them. CDR3 sequence: CASSQNTDSLNQPQHF. As DNA, the CDR3 is TGTGCCAGCAGCCAAAATACGGACAGTCTAAATCAGCCCCAGCATTTT.

The rearrangement joins TRBV4-2 to TRBJ1-1; 8 positions agree with TRBD1. V dropped 0 bases and J dropped 5; count of bases not matched to a gene: 8. Germline CDR1 is LGHNA and CDR2 is YNFKEQ. The length of the CDR3 is 16 residues. The CDR3 coding sequence is TGTGCCAGCAGCCAAGATTCGCGCGGGACAGGAACTGAAGCTTTCTTT. As protein: CASSQDSRGTGTEAFF.